The T cell receptor (beta chain) under discussion was sequenced for a study of blood T cell repertoires in COVID-19. Study summary: Samples of COVID-19 (acute and convalescent) were obtained from the United States, Italy and Spain.

Germline CDR1 reads SGHNT; CDR2 reads YYREEE (reference sequence). CDR3 length: 13 amino acids. V lost 0 bases to trimming and J lost 7 bases, with 8 bases between them. Measured with immunoSEQ multiplex PCR; TCRdb has only the in-frame clones, and not every one. The repertoire holds approximately 230,000 clones, with approximately 80% as singletons. The sequenced material came from peripheral blood. This TCR was recovered from an elderly man with acute or convalescent COVID-19. The rearrangement joins TRBV5-4 to TRBJ1-5; unclear D gene. The CDR3 loop is CASSLGGEQPQHF. CDR3 DNA: TGTGCCAGCAGCTTGGGCGGGGAACAGCCCCAGCATTTT.